A selection of T cell receptor beta chains follows, all from one sample in a study of blood T cell repertoires in COVID-19. The table came from immunoSEQ multiplex PCR; TCRdb's copy has only in-frame clones and leaves some out. The sample shows over 90,000 clones, about 88% of them seen only once. Sequenced: peripheral blood. These receptors were taken from a man in his fifties with active or convalescent COVID-19. Each CDR3 is given with its conserved first and last residue. A D gene is named only where the DNA matches it firmly. Clone size is shown for a subset of rows, as once, few, many or a class of expanded clone.

cdr3_length,v_call,clone_size,d_call,j_call,cdr3_nt,cdr3_aa
17,TRBV6-2/TRBV6-3,.,TRBD2,TRBJ2-3,TGTGCCAGCAGTTCACGCGGGGGGCCGGCAAACACAGATACGCAGTATTTT,CASSSRGGPANTDTQYF
13,TRBV6-5,.,TRBD1,TRBJ1-2,TGTGCCAGCAGCTCGGACAGGGAGGATGGCTACACCTTC,CASSSDREDGYTF
14,TRBV28,.,.,TRBJ1-6,TGTGCCAGCAAGGGGCAGGGATATAATTCACCCCTCCACTTT,CASKGQGYNSPLHF
15,TRBV27,.,TRBD1,TRBJ2-1,TGTGCCAGCAGAAAAGACAGGGGGCTGCACAATGAGCAGTTCTTC,CASRKDRGLHNEQFF
13,TRBV12-3/TRBV12-4,.,.,TRBJ1-6,TGTGCCAGCACCATGGGGGGTAATTCACCCCTCCACTTT,CASTMGGNSPLHF
15,TRBV18,.,TRBD2,TRBJ2-4,TGTGCCAGCGAAACTAGCGGGGGGCCCAAAAACATTCAGTACTTC,CASETSGGPKNIQYF
16,TRBV19,once,TRBD1,TRBJ2-2,TGTGCCAGTAGTCTCGTCCAGGGGGCGGGCACCGGGGAGCTGTTTTTT,CASSLVQGAGTGELFF
14,TRBV5-1,.,.,TRBJ2-3,TGCGCCAGCAGCTTGTCTGTCGGCACAGATACGCAGTATTTT,CASSLSVGTDTQYF
14,TRBV6-6,.,TRBD2,TRBJ2-3,TGTGCCAGCAGTTACTCGACTAGCCAGGATACGCAGTATTTT,CASSYSTSQDTQYF
12,TRBV18,.,.,TRBJ1-1,TGTGCCAGCTCACGACGGGACACTGAAGCTTTCTTT,CASSRRDTEAFF
13,TRBV30,.,.,TRBJ2-4,TGTGCCTGGAGTGTACCGGGGATTTTCATTCAGTACTTC,CAWSVPGIFIQYF
18,TRBV27,.,.,TRBJ1-6,TGTGCCAGCAGTTCTCCCCCCGGGAGGGCGACCCCTAATTCACCCCTCCACTTT,CASSSPPGRATPNSPLHF
14,TRBV5-1,.,TRBD1,TRBJ1-2,TGCGCCAGCAGCCAGGGACAGGGGGCTTCTGGCTACACCTTC,CASSQGQGASGYTF
15,TRBV6-6,once,TRBD2,TRBJ2-3,TGTGCCAGCAGACGCCCTAGCGGGGGCACAGATACGCAGTATTTT,CASRRPSGGTDTQYF
16,TRBV3-1/TRBV3-2,.,.,TRBJ2-3,TGTGCCAGCAGCCGAATAGACGGTGCTAGCTTAGATACGCAGTATTTT,CASSRIDGASLDTQYF
14,TRBV2,.,TRBD1,TRBJ1-4,TGTGCCAGCTGCACTGACAGGGCCTATGAAAAACTGTTTTTT,CASCTDRAYEKLFF
16,TRBV18,once,.,TRBJ2-4,TGTGCCAGCTCACTAGCCGGGATTCGAGGCAAAAACATTCAGTACTTC,CASSLAGIRGKNIQYF
13,TRBV18,few,.,TRBJ2-5,TGTGCCAGCTCACCGGAGCCCCAAGAGACCCAGTACTTC,CASSPEPQETQYF
18,TRBV11-2,.,TRBD2,TRBJ2-4,TGTGCCAGCAGCTTAAGGATTAGCGGGGGGTTAGCCAAAAACATTCAGTACTTC,CASSLRISGGLAKNIQYF
15,TRBV9,.,TRBD1,TRBJ1-6,TGTGCCAGCAGGGGCTCCGGGACAGGGAACTCACCCCTCCACTTT,CASRGSGTGNSPLHF
16,TRBV7-2,.,TRBD2,TRBJ2-3,TGTGCCAGCAGCCCTGCTAGCGGGGGGACCCGGGATACGCAGTATTTT,CASSPASGGTRDTQYF
17,TRBV18,.,.,TRBJ1-1,TGTGCCAGCTCTCAAGACTCCACGACAGACCTGAACACTGAAGCTTTCTTT,CASSQDSTTDLNTEAFF
16,TRBV7-2,.,TRBD2,TRBJ2-3,TGTGCCAGCAGCCCCATGGGACTAGCGGGACCAGATACGCAGTATTTT,CASSPMGLAGPDTQYF
17,TRBV9,.,.,TRBJ2-1,TGTGCCAGCAGCGTAGTCTCCGCGGGGAGCTCCTACAATGAGCAGTTCTTC,CASSVVSAGSSYNEQFF
12,TRBV5-1,.,.,TRBJ1-1,TGCGCCAGCAGCACCGGGAACACTGAAGCTTTCTTT,CASSTGNTEAFF
17,TRBV6-2/TRBV6-3,.,TRBD2,TRBJ2-3,TGTGCCAGCAGTTACAACCCCGGGGGGGCTGGCACAGATACGCAGTATTTT,CASSYNPGGAGTDTQYF
14,TRBV28,.,.,TRBJ1-4,TGTGCCACCACTCTACGGGAGTTTAGTGAAAAACTGTTTTTT,CATTLREFSEKLFF
16,TRBV27,.,.,TRBJ2-3,TGTGCCAGCAGTTTAACCTGGGACATTAGCACAGATACGCAGTATTTT,CASSLTWDISTDTQYF
17,TRBV10-1,.,TRBD2,TRBJ2-3,TGCGCCAGCAGTGAAGGGCTAGCGGGGACTAGCACAGATACGCAGTATTTT,CASSEGLAGTSTDTQYF
12,TRBV28,.,.,TRBJ1-4,TGTGCCAGCAGTCAAGGGGGGGGAAAACTGTTTTTT,CASSQGGGKLFF
14,TRBV29-1,.,TRBD1,TRBJ2-7,TGCAGCGTAGAGTCCGGGACAGGGGCCGGCGAGCAGTACTTC,CSVESGTGAGEQYF
15,TRBV5-1,.,TRBD1,TRBJ1-1,TGCGCCAGCAGCTTGACGGGACAGGGGAAAACTGAAGCTTTCTTT,CASSLTGQGKTEAFF
15,TRBV5-1,.,TRBD1,TRBJ1-3,TGCGCCAGCAGCAGAACAGGGGGCTTTGGAAACACCATATATTTT,CASSRTGGFGNTIYF
16,TRBV7-9,.,.,TRBJ2-2,TGTGCCAGCAGCTTACAAGGACTGACGAACACCGGGGAGCTGTTTTTT,CASSLQGLTNTGELFF
14,TRBV28,.,TRBD1,TRBJ1-4,TGTGCCAGCAGTTTATGGACAGGGGGGGAAAAACTGTTTTTT,CASSLWTGGEKLFF
14,TRBV5-6,.,TRBD1,TRBJ1-6,TGTGCCAGCAGCTTGGTGGGGACAGCGGAACACCTCCACTTT,CASSLVGTAEHLHF
15,TRBV7-7,.,TRBD2,TRBJ2-2,TGTGCCAGCAGCTCACTAGCGGGGGGGCCCGGGGAGCTGTTTTTT,CASSSLAGGPGELFF
16,TRBV2,.,TRBD1,TRBJ2-2,TGTGCCAGCAGCCTAATTGGACAGGAGAACACCGGGGAGCTGTTTTTT,CASSLIGQENTGELFF
14,TRBV5-1,.,TRBD1,TRBJ1-2,TGCGCCAGCAGCTCGGGACAGGGAGGAGATGGCTACACCTTC,CASSSGQGGDGYTF
14,TRBV3-1/TRBV3-2,.,TRBD1,TRBJ1-5,TGTGCCAGCAGCCCCGGGACAGGGAATCAGCCCCAGCATTTT,CASSPGTGNQPQHF
14,TRBV5-4,.,.,TRBJ1-1,TGTGCCAGCAGCAGCGGGACCTTCGACACTGAAGCTTTCTTT,CASSSGTFDTEAFF
17,TRBV27,.,TRBD2,TRBJ2-2,TGTGCCAGCACAGGGACGGGGGGGACCTTGGACACCGGGGAGCTGTTTTTT,CASTGTGGTLDTGELFF
14,TRBV25-1,.,TRBD1,TRBJ2-7,TGTGCCAGCAGTGAATCAACCCAGGGGGCCGAGCAGTACTTC,CASSESTQGAEQYF
14,TRBV7-6,once,TRBD2,TRBJ2-1,TGTGCCAGCAGCTTAGGGACTAGCGGGGGGGAGCAGTTCTTC,CASSLGTSGGEQFF
14,TRBV2,.,TRBD1,TRBJ1-2,TGTGCCAGCACCGACCGCCAGGGGGCCGAGTACTACACCTTC,CASTDRQGAEYYTF
13,TRBV2,.,TRBD1,TRBJ2-5,TGTGCCAGCAGACAGGGACAGCAAGAGACCCAGTACTTC,CASRQGQQETQYF
18,TRBV10-2,.,TRBD2,TRBJ2-2,TGCGCCAGCAGTGTCACCAGCCCCGGGACTAGAGGGACCGGGGAGCTGTTTTTT,CASSVTSPGTRGTGELFF
16,TRBV3-1/TRBV3-2,.,TRBD2,TRBJ2-7,TGTGCCAGCAGCCCGAGGACTAGCGGGGCCTCCTACGAGCAGTACTTC,CASSPRTSGASYEQYF
11,TRBV2,many,TRBD1,TRBJ1-2,TGTGCCAGCAGTACAGACAGGGCCTACACCTTC,CASSTDRAYTF
16,TRBV7-9,.,TRBD1,TRBJ2-3,TGTGCCAGCAGCTTAGCGCTGAGGACAGGGTCAGATACGCAGTATTTT,CASSLALRTGSDTQYF
13,TRBV28,.,TRBD1,TRBJ1-1,TGTGCCAGCAGTGAGACAGGGGTCACTGAAGCTTTCTTT,CASSETGVTEAFF
13,TRBV15,.,TRBD1,TRBJ1-4,TGTGCCACCAGGAAGGGGGCAGGTGAAAAACTGTTTTTT,CATRKGAGEKLFF
15,TRBV6-1,.,.,TRBJ1-1,TGTGCCAGCAGTGAATGGGCAGATATGAACACTGAAGCTTTCTTT,CASSEWADMNTEAFF